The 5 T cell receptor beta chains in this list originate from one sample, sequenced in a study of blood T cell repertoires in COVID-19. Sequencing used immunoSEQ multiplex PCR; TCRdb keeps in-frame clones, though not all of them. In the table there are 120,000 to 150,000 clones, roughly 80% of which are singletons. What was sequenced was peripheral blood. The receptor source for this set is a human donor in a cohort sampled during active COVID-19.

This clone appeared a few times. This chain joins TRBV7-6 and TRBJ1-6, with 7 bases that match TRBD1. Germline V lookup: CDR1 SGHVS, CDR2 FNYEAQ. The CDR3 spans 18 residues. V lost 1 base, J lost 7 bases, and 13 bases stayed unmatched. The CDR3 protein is CASSLGPYRGQRNSPLHF. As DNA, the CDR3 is TGTGCCAGCAGCTTAGGACCCTACAGGGGCCAGCGGAATTCACCCCTCCACTTT.

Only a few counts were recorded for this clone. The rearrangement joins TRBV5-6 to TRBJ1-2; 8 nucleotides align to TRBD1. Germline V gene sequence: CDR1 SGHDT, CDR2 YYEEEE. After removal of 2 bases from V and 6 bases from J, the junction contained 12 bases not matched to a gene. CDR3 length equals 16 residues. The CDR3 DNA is TGTGCCAGCAGCTTTGTTTCGGGACAGGAAATAGATGGCTACACCTTC. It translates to CASSFVSGQEIDGYTF. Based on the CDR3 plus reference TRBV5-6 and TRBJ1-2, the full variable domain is DAGVTQSPTHLIKTRGQQVTLRCSPKSGHDTVSWYQQALGQGPQFIFQYYEEEERQRGNFPDRFSGHQFPNYSSELNVNALLLGDSALYLCASSFVSGQEIDGYTFGSGTRLTVV.

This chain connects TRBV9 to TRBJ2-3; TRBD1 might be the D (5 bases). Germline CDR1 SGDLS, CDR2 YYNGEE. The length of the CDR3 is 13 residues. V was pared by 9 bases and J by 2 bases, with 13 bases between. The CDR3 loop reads CATARVPTDTQYF. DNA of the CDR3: TGTGCCACGGCCAGGGTTCCCACAGATACGCAGTATTTT.

The CDR3 nucleotides read TGTGCCAGCAGCTTCGGACAGACTAACTATGGCTACACCTTC. This codes for CASSFGQTNYGYTF. The rearrangement links TRBV3-1 (or the pseudogene TRBV3-2) to TRBJ1-2, with D possibly being TRBD1 (6 bases). Germline values: CDR1 LGHDT, CDR2 YNNKEL (reference sequence). The CDR3 consists of 14 residues. V lost 5 bases, J lost 0 bases, and 10 bases lay in between.

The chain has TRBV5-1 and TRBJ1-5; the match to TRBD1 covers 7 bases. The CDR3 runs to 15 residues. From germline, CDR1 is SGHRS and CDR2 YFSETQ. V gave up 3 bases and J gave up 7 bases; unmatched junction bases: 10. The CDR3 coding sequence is TGCGCCAGCAGCTCGGACTCAGGGGGGAACCAGCCCCAGCATTTT. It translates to CASSSDSGGNQPQHF.